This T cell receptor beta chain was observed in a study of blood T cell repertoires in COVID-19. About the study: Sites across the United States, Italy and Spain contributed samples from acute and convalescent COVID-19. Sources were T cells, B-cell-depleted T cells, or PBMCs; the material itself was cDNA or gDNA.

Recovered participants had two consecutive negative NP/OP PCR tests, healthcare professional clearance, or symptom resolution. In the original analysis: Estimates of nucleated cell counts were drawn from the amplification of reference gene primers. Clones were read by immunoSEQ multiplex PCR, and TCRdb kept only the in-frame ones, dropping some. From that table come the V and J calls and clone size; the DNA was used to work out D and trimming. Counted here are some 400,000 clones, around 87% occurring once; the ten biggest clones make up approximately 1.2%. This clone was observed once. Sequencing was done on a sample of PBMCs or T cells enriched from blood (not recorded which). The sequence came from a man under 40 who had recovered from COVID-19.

The CDR3 sequence: CAISEGDGGGETQYF. The CDR3 DNA reads as TGTGCCATCAGTGAGGGGGACGGCGGGGGAGAGACCCAGTACTTC. This chain links TRBV10-3 with TRBJ2-5; 7 bases map to TRBD2. The CDR3 has 15 residues. The germline CDR1 and CDR2 sequences are ENHRY and SYGVKD. The junction had 7 bases not matched to a gene; V was cut back by 2 bases and J by 4 bases.